This TCR beta chain was observed in a study of CD8 T cells in Susac syndrome. Random-hexamer reverse transcription was applied to roughly 0.5 to 1 ug RNA. By means of immunoSEQ multiplex PCR, TCR beta CDR3 spanning 54 Vbeta and 13 Jbeta underwent amplification. TCRdb redid the calling of the immunoSEQ multiplex PCR reads with MiXCR, one entry per CDR3 protein. Seen here are just over 150,000 distinct CDR3 sequences, around 95% observed once, and the top ten hold over 0.2%. The CDR3 consists of 14 residues. Germline loops: CDR1 SNHLY, CDR2 FYNNEI. The V end lost 5 bases, the J end lost 4 bases, and 15 bases lay between the germline ends. Sequencing of TCR beta, carried out with a high-throughput approach, was applied to CD8+ and CD4+ T cells from the blood.

The sample consisted of CD8+ T cells from PBMCs. The chain uses TRBV2 and TRBJ2-7; maybe TRBD2 (6 bases). The source of this sequence is a human donor with multiple sclerosis. The CDR3 DNA reads as TGTGCCAGCAGTTTGGGGCTAGCGCCTTACGAGCAGTACTTC. Its protein is CASSLGLAPYEQYF.